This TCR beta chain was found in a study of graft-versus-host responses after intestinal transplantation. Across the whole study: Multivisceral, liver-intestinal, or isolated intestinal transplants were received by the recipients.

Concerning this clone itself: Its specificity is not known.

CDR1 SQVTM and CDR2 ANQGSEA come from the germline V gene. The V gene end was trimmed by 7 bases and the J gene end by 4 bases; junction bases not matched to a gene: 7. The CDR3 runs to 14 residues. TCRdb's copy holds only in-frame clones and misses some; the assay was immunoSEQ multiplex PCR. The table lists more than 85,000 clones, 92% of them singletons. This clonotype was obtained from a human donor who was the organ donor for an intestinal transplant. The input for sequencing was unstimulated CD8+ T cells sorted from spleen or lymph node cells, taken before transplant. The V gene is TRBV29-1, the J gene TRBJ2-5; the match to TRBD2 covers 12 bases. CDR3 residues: CSGGLAGLVETQYF. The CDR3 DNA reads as TGCAGCGGTGGACTAGCGGGATTGGTAGAGACCCAGTACTTC.